One sample yielded the 20 T cell receptor beta chains listed below, sequenced in a study of tumor-infiltrating lymphocytes in oesophageal squamous cell carcinoma. TCRdb reprocessed the PCR reads with MiXCR, giving one entry per CDR3 protein. The sample shows 9,500 to 11,000 distinct CDR3 sequences, about 61% of them seen only once. What was sequenced was esophageal tumor tissue. The receptor source for this set is a male donor with esophageal squamous cell carcinoma.

As for this clonotype: At one end the junction does not follow the germline gene, possibly because of a read error. This chain connects TRBV12-3 or TRBV12-4 to TRBJ1-1, with a possible D match to TRBD1 (6 bases). The CDR3 runs to 12 residues. The CDR3 reads CASTPGGGSSDF. CDR3 DNA: TGTGCCAGTACCCCCGGAGGGGGTTCTTCGGATTTT.

In DNA form, the CDR3 reads TGTGCCAGCAGGACAGGGGGCGGGTTGTTTGGCACTGAAGCTTTCTTT. Amino acids: CASRTGGGLFGTEAFF. The rearrangement uses TRBV27 and TRBJ2-5, with TRBD1 matching over 10 bases. Gene TRBJ1-1 matches the end of the DNA better, so the J call may be wrong. Germline lookup yields CDR1 MNHEY and CDR2 SMNVEV (reference sequence). The CDR3 is made up of 16 amino acids.

This clonotype has just a few counts. The chain is built from TRBV12-3 or TRBV12-4 and TRBJ2-5, with TRBD2 matching 8 bases. TRBJ2-7 matches the DNA end more closely, so the J call is doubtful. The CDR3 has 20 amino acids. The CDR3 DNA sequence: TGTGCCAGCAGTTTAATACGGTCGGATCTTCTAGCGGGCCTCCCCTACGAGCAGTACTTC. This translates into CASSLIRSDLLAGLPYEQYF.

The J gene is TRBJ2-1, the V gene TRBV7-3; D is unclear. The tail of the sequence fits TRBJ2-7 better, so the J call may be wrong. The CDR3 contains 13 residues. CDR1 and CDR2 (germline): SGHTA, FQGTGA. This CDR3 is CASSLTRTYEQYF. Here the CDR3 DNA reads TGTGCCAGCAGCTTAACCCGCACCTACGAGCAGTACTTC.

The chain couples TRBV6-2 or TRBV6-3 to TRBJ1-1, with a possible D match to TRBD1 (5 bases). V was cut by 2 bases and J by 7 bases, with 11 bases left in between. The CDR3 is 13 amino acids. The germline V gene encodes CDR1 MNHEY and CDR2 SVGEGT. The CDR3, as DNA: TGTGCCAGCAGTTACGTGTCAGGGAATGAAGCTTTCTTT. This gives the protein CASSYVSGNEAFF.

This clonotype was picked up many times. The V call is TRBV14, the J call TRBJ2-7, with D possibly TRBD2 on 5 matching bases. This CDR3 has 16 amino acids. Trimming removed 3 bases from V and 7 bases from J, with 22 bases in between. Per the germline V gene, CDR1 is SGHDN and CDR2 is FVKESK. In nucleotides, the CDR3 is TGTGCCAGCAGCCACGGTTTAGGTACCTACGGGGTAGAGCAGTACTTC. As protein: CASSHGLGTYGVEQYF.

This chain connects TRBV11-2 to TRBJ2-1; the match to TRBD2 covers 8 bases. This CDR3 region has 15 residues. Germline V lookup: CDR1 SGHAT, CDR2 FQNNGV. V shed 2 bases, J shed 5 bases, and the junction held 5 bases outside the gene matches. CDR3 sequence (DNA): TGTGCCAGCAGCTTAACGAGACTAGCGAACAATGAGCAGTTCTTC. Translating gives CASSLTRLANNEQFF. Full variable domain (outside the CDR3, taken from reference TRBV11-2 and TRBJ2-1): EAGVAQSPRYKIIEKRQSVAFWCNPISGHATLYWYQQILGQGPKLLIQFQNNGVVDDSQLPKDRFSAERLKGVDSTLKIQPAKLEDSAVYLCASSLTRLANNEQFFGPGTRLTVL.

J is TRBJ2-5 and V is TRBV10-2; the match to TRBD2 covers 7 bases. The J call may be faulty, since TRBJ2-7 better matches the DNA end. CDR3 length equals 14 residues. Germline assignment: CDR1 WSHSY and CDR2 SAAADI. The CDR3 region is CASSERTSLYEQYF. The CDR3 nucleotides are TGCGCCAGCAGTGAAAGGACTAGTCTGTACGAGCAGTACTTC.

By share, this clonotype counts as large (0.1 to 1%). The chain combines TRBV7-3 with TRBJ2-7; TRBD2 aligns across 8 bases. CDR1 is SGHTA and CDR2 is FQGTGA in the germline V gene. The CDR3 sequence is 19 residues long. V lost 4 bases to trimming and J lost 5 bases; unmatched junction nucleotides: 22. CDR3 protein: CASSSLPLSSGSSLDEQYF. The CDR3 DNA is TGTGCCAGCAGCTCCCTTCCCCTATCTAGCGGGTCTTCACTCGACGAGCAGTACTTC.

The table lists this clonotype with a count of one. The chain combines TRBV7-4 with TRBJ2-1, with D perhaps matching TRBD2 (6 bases). V was shortened by 2 bases and J by 2 bases, with 16 bases between the two germline ends. The CDR3 spans 17 residues. Germline V CDR1 and CDR2: SGHVT, SQSDAQ. The CDR3 DNA reads as TGTGCCAGCAGCTTAAAAATCGCGGGATTCACCTACAATGAGCAGTTCTTC. This codes for CASSLKIAGFTYNEQFF.

V usage is TRBV7-6 and J usage is TRBJ2-7; 9 positions match TRBD2. CDR3 size: 17 residues. The V segment lost 0 bases and the J segment 5 bases; nucleotides outside the gene matches: 11. The germline V gene encodes CDR1 SGHVS and CDR2 FNYEAQ. The CDR3 protein is CASSLARLAGKSNEQYF. The CDR3, as DNA: TGTGCCAGCAGCTTAGCGAGGCTAGCGGGGAAGTCGAACGAGCAGTACTTC.

V gene TRBV27 combines with J gene TRBJ2-6; the match to TRBD2 covers 8 bases. The J call is uncertain, as TRBJ2-7 better fits the DNA end. Per the germline V gene, CDR1 is MNHEY and CDR2 is SMNVEV (reference sequence). The CDR3 has 14 residues. The CDR3 sequence is CATYRGGDYNEQYF. The CDR3 coding sequence is TGTGCCACATATCGGGGGGGCGATTACAATGAGCAGTACTTC.

V is TRBV23-1 and J is TRBJ1-2; D call uncertain. Being an ORF, TRBV23-1 has a function that is uncertain. The ends were cut back, 4 bases at V and 3 bases at J, with 18 bases in the middle. The CDR3 consists of 16 residues. The CDR3 loop is CASSRRAKNPYYGYTF. CDR3 nucleotide sequence: TGCGCCAGCAGTCGCCGGGCCAAAAACCCTTACTATGGCTACACCTTC.

At least ten counts were recorded for this clonotype. V is TRBV7-2 and J is TRBJ2-6; TRBD1 agrees at 7 bases. CDR1 and CDR2 (germline): SGHTA, FQGNSA. Trimming took 2 bases from V and 2 from J; bases not matched to a gene: 6. This CDR3 is built from 17 residues. CDR3 DNA: TGTGCCAGCAGCTTAAATCAAGGGGGCGCTGGGGCCAACGTCCTGACTTTC. As protein: CASSLNQGGAGANVLTF.

Concerning this clonotype itself: It is likely a read error, because the conserved phenylalanine at the end of the CDR3 is missing. Because the CDR3's place on the DNA is in doubt, the DNA is left out and the CDR3 is given as listed by TCRdb. The chain recombines TRBV7-2 with TRBJ2-6; TRBD1, as called in the table, went unchecked against the DNA. The V gene's germline CDR1 is SGHTA and CDR2 FQGNSA. The CDR3 sequence runs 13 residues, both termini included. The CDR3 protein is CASSAQYEQYFGA.

The V and J genes are TRBV11-3 and TRBJ2-2, with 14 nucleotides matching TRBD2. Germline values: CDR1 SGHNT, CDR2 YENEEA. The V gene end was trimmed by 7 bases and the J gene end by 7 bases; junction bases not matched to a gene: 14. CDR3 length: 18 residues. The CDR3 sequence: CASIIRLAGGKRNGELFF. The CDR3 DNA reads TGTGCCAGCATCATTCGACTAGCGGGGGGGAAGCGGAACGGGGAGCTGTTTTTT.

The chain joins TRBV11-2 to TRBJ1-5; D is unclear. The V end was cut by 0 bases, the J end by 9 bases, with 12 bases between. Germline V CDR1 and CDR2: SGHAT, FQNNGV. The CDR3 is made up of 14 amino acids. The CDR3 DNA is TGTGCCAGCAGCTTAGACCGCGAGCCTCGGCCCCAGCATTTT. It is translated as CASSLDREPRPQHF.

This sequence joins TRBV6-1 and TRBJ2-1; D unclear. The germline gives CDR1 MNHNS, CDR2 SASEGT. This CDR3 is built from 14 residues. V was shortened by 2 bases and J by 7 bases, with 12 bases between the two germline ends. CDR3 DNA sequence: TGTGCCAGCAGTGAACCCTGGCGTAAGAATGAGCAGTTCTTC. It yields the protein CASSEPWRKNEQFF.

The chain joins TRBV29-1 to TRBJ2-3, with no clear D. The CDR3 sequence is 12 residues long. The germline V gene has CDR1 SQVTM and CDR2 ANQGSEA. The ends were cut back, 0 bases at V and 4 bases at J, with 5 bases in the middle. Here the CDR3 DNA reads TGCAGCGTTGAAGATCTGGCAGATACGCAGTATTTT. Translation: CSVEDLADTQYF.

Turning to this clonotype: As the CDR3 is not closed by the conserved phenylalanine or tryptophan, this likely results from a read error. The limits of the CDR3 on the DNA are not certain, so only TCRdb's listed CDR3 is given. This sequence joins TRBV7-2 and TRBJ2-7; the table's D call, TRBD1, was not checked against the DNA. The CDR3 length is 16 residues, termini included. Germline values: CDR1 SGHTA, CDR2 FQGNSA. The CDR3 loop reads CASSLGGYAYGYTFGS.